The 18 T cell receptor beta chains below all came from one sample that was sequenced in a study of cytomegalovirus exposure and HLA in healthy donors. Primers for the PCR totalled 60 Vbeta and 13 Jbeta. Data came from immunoSEQ multiplex PCR; TCRdb stores just in-frame clones and leaves some out. The table lists 150,000 or so clones, over 75% of them singletons. Sequenced: PBMCs. The origin of the receptors is a man over 45 in good health and CMV-seronegative.

V gene TRBV5-1 combines with J gene TRBJ2-3, with D possibly being TRBD2 (5 bases). Germline values: CDR1 SGHRS, CDR2 YFSETQ. This CDR3 contains 15 residues. The V gene lost 0 bases and the J gene lost 2 bases, with 10 bases spanning the gap. The CDR3 nucleotides are TGCGCCAGCAGCTTGGAAGCGGCCCACACAGATACGCAGTATTTT. Protein product: CASSLEAAHTDTQYF.

The V call is TRBV19, the J call TRBJ2-2, with 7 bases matching TRBD2. Germline loops: CDR1 LNHDA, CDR2 SQIVND (reference sequence). V was clipped by 5 bases and J by 6 bases; unmatched bases: 18. The CDR3 runs 18 residues. The DNA for the CDR3 is TGTGCCAGTAGTTCACGGGACGGGGGATCCGGGAGGTCCGGGGAGCTGTTTTTT. It translates to CASSSRDGGSGRSGELFF.

The chain employs TRBV6-1 and TRBJ1-1; 7 bases match TRBD1. This CDR3 is 13 amino acids long. The V and J ends lost 5 bases and 3 bases, in that order; junction bases with no gene match: 3. Germline values: CDR1 MNHNS, CDR2 SASEGT. DNA of the CDR3: TGTGCCAGCAGTACCCAGGGGGACACTGAAGCTTTCTTT. Encoded protein: CASSTQGDTEAFF.

V and J are TRBV12-5 and TRBJ2-1; 8 bases line up with TRBD2. This CDR3 comprises 16 residues. Per the germline V gene, CDR1 is LGHNT and CDR2 is FRNRAP. The J segment lost 4 bases and the V segment lost 4 bases, leaving 9 bases of the junction unmatched. CDR3 residues: CASGSPLAVLYNEQFF. Written as DNA, the CDR3 is TGTGCTAGTGGTTCACCACTAGCGGTTCTATACAATGAGCAGTTCTTC.

This clone was counted a single time. V usage is TRBV5-1 and J usage is TRBJ1-1, with TRBD1 matching 7 bases. V lost 1 base to trimming and J lost 5 bases; unmatched junction nucleotides: 8. Per the germline V gene, CDR1 is SGHRS and CDR2 is YFSETQ. This CDR3 contains 15 residues. The CDR3 coding sequence is TGCGCCAGCAGCTTGTATGAGGGGGCGGGAACTGAAGCTTTCTTT. The encoded protein is CASSLYEGAGTEAFF.

The V call is TRBV9, the J call TRBJ1-1; 9 nucleotides match TRBD1. Germline V gene data show CDR1 as SGDLS and CDR2 as YYNGEE. The trim removed 3 bases at V and 4 bases at J, leaving 7 bases unmatched. The CDR3 has 15 residues. CDR3 coding DNA: TGTGCCAGCAGCGCTTTACAGGGGGCGCCCACTGAAGCTTTCTTT. Translation gives CASSALQGAPTEAFF. The full variable domain, rest sourced from reference TRBV9 and TRBJ1-1, is DSGVTQTPKHLITATGQRVTLRCSPRSGDLSVYWYQQSLDQGLQFLIQYYNGEERAKGNILERFSAQQFPDLHSELNLSSLELGDSALYFCASSALQGAPTEAFFGQGTRLTVV.

The chain combines TRBV19 with TRBJ2-7, with 9 bases identical to TRBD2. The CDR3 covers 15 residues. The ends lost 3 bases at V and 2 bases at J; junction bases unmatched: 5. CDR1 and CDR2 (germline): LNHDA, SQIVND (reference sequence). The CDR3 here is CASSISTSGTYEQYF. The CDR3 DNA is TGTGCCAGTAGTATCTCGACTAGCGGCACCTACGAGCAGTACTTC.

V usage is TRBV7-2 and J usage is TRBJ2-5; TRBD2 agrees at 11 bases. CDR1 is SGHTA, CDR2 FQGNSA, per germline. J gave up 5 bases and V 5 bases, and 10 bases lay outside the gene matches. The CDR3 covers 16 residues. This CDR3 is CASSARLAGGGETQYF. The CDR3 coding sequence is TGTGCCAGCAGCGCAAGGCTAGCGGGGGGAGGGGAGACCCAGTACTTC.

The V gene is TRBV4-2, the J gene TRBJ2-5, with D possibly being TRBD1 (6 bases). Germline V CDR1 and CDR2: LGHNA, YNFKEQ. The V and J ends lost 1 base and 3 bases respectively, with 9 bases between them. CDR3 length equals 14 residues. Written as DNA, the CDR3 is TGTGCCAGCAGCCAAGGACAGGTAGAAGAGACCCAGTACTTC. As protein: CASSQGQVEETQYF.

This clone occurred once. The V gene is TRBV11-3, the J gene TRBJ2-7; D is ambiguous. Deletions cut 6 bases from V and 4 bases from J, with 10 bases between. Germline CDR1 reads SGHNT; CDR2 reads YENEEA. The CDR3 sequence is 12 residues long. CDR3 amino acids: CASRLRSYEQYF. The CDR3 DNA is TGTGCCAGCAGGCTCAGATCTTACGAGCAGTACTTC.

The chain employs TRBV2 and TRBJ1-5; TRBD1 is a possible D gene (5 bases). Trimming pared 4 bases from V and 6 bases from J, leaving 13 bases between. The CDR3 contains 14 residues. Germline values: CDR1 SNHLY, CDR2 FYNNEI. CDR3 residues: CASSVVGPGQPQHF. The DNA of the CDR3 is TGTGCCAGCAGTGTAGTGGGGCCGGGTCAGCCCCAGCATTTT.

The rearrangement joins TRBV5-1 to TRBJ1-4; 8 bases match TRBD1. CDR1 and CDR2 from the germline V gene are SGHRS and YFSETQ. V shed 4 bases and J 8 bases; nucleotides not matched to a gene: 7. This CDR3 has 14 residues. CDR3 sequence: CASSKDRVDEKLFF. CDR3 DNA sequence: TGCGCCAGCAGCAAGGACAGGGTGGACGAAAAACTGTTTTTT.

The V gene is TRBV30, the J gene TRBJ2-2, with a possible D match to TRBD1 (5 bases). This CDR3 spans 15 amino acids. Germline assignment: CDR1 GTSNPN and CDR2 SVGIG (reference sequence). Trimming cost V 5 bases and J 5 bases, with 18 bases left between them. DNA for the CDR3: TGTGCCTGGGCTCAAGCCCTGGACATGACCGGGGAGCTGTTTTTT. Translation: CAWAQALDMTGELFF.

J is TRBJ1-5 and V is TRBV15; possibly TRBD1 for D (5 bases). With 0 bases removed from V and 6 bases from J, the gap between germline ends came to 9 bases. CDR1 and CDR2 from the germline V gene are LNHNV and YYDKDF (reference sequence). This CDR3 comprises 14 residues. CDR3 nucleotides: TGTGCCACCAGCAGAGATCTGGGGGGTCAGCCCCAGCATTTT. Protein sequence: CATSRDLGGQPQHF.

The gene calls are TRBV7-9 and TRBJ2-3; a weak D match, TRBD1 (5 bases). Germline CDR1 reads SEHNR; CDR2 reads FQNEAQ (reference sequence). Trimming removed 3 bases at V and 1 base at J, with 11 bases between. CDR3 length: 15 residues. Here the CDR3 DNA reads TGTGCCAGCAGCTTCGCTCAGGGCGGCACAGATACGCAGTATTTT. Amino acid sequence: CASSFAQGGTDTQYF.

This chain links TRBV7-8 with TRBJ2-2; no firm D call. The ends were cut back, 11 bases at V and 5 bases at J, with 15 bases in the middle. The CDR3 is 13 amino acids. Per the germline V gene, CDR1 is SGHVS and CDR2 is FQNEAQ. Written as DNA, the CDR3 is TGTGCCTCAAAATCAACCGGTACCGGGGAGCTGTTTTTT. Encoded protein: CASKSTGTGELFF.

This clone was counted a few times. At one end, the junction sequence differs from germline, possibly due to a read error. This rearrangement joins TRBV29-1 to TRBJ1-1; D might be TRBD1 (6 bases). The CDR3 sequence is 12 residues long. Germline CDR1 SQVTM, CDR2 ANQGSEA. CDR3 nucleotides: TGCAGCGCTGAACAGGGAGGGACTGAAGCTTTCTTT. Protein product: CSAEQGGTEAFF.

V gene TRBV30 combines with J gene TRBJ1-2, with D perhaps matching TRBD1 (6 bases). Trimming shortened V by 0 bases and J by 2 bases, and 10 bases separated the two germline ends. CDR1 GTSNPN and CDR2 SVGIG come from the germline V gene (reference sequence). This CDR3 has 14 amino acids. CDR3 sequence: CAWSVHRANYGYTF. CDR3 DNA sequence: TGTGCCTGGAGTGTACACAGGGCCAACTATGGCTACACCTTC.